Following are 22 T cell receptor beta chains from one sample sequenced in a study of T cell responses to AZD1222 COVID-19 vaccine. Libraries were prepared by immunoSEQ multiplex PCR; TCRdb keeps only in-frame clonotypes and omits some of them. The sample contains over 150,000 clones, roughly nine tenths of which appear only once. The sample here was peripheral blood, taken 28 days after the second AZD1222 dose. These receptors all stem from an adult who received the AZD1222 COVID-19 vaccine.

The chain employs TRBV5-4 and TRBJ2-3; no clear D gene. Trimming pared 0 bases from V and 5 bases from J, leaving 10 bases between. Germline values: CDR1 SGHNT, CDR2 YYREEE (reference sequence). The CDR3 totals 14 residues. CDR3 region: CASSLALAGDTQYF. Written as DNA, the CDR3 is TGTGCCAGCAGCTTGGCCCTCGCAGGAGATACGCAGTATTTT.

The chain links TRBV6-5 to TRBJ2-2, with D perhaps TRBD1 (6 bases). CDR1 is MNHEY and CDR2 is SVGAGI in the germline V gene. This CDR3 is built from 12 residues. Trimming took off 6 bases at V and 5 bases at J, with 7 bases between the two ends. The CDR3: CASRGGTGELFF. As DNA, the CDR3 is TGTGCCAGCAGAGGGGGTACCGGGGAGCTGTTTTTT.

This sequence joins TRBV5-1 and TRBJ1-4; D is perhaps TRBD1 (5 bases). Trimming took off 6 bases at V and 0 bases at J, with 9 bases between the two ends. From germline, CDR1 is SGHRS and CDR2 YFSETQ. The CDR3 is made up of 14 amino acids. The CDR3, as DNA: TGCGCCAGCAACCAGGGCACAACTAATGAAAAACTGTTTTTT. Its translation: CASNQGTTNEKLFF.

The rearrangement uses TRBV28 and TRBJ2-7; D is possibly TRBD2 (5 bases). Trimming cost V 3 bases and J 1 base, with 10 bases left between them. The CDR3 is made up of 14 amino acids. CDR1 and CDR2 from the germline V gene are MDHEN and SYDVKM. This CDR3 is CASSFSVRSYEQYF. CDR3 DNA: TGTGCCAGCAGTTTTAGCGTTAGGTCCTACGAGCAGTACTTC. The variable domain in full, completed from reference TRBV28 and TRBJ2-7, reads DVKVTQSSRYLVKRTGEKVFLECVQDMDHENMFWYRQDPGLGLRLIYFSYDVKMKEKGDIPEGYSVSREKKERFSLILESASTNQTSMYLCASSFSVRSYEQYFGPGTRLTVT.

Here the CDR3 reads CASSLSNEGLQAFIGYTF. The CDR3 DNA reads TGTGCCAGCAGTTTATCGAACGAGGGACTACAGGCTTTTATCGGCTACACCTTC. This chain links TRBV27 with TRBJ1-2, with D perhaps TRBD1 (5 bases). The germline gives CDR1 MNHEY, CDR2 SMNVEV (reference sequence). V lost 0 bases and J lost 8, with 25 bases in between. The length of the CDR3 is 18 residues.

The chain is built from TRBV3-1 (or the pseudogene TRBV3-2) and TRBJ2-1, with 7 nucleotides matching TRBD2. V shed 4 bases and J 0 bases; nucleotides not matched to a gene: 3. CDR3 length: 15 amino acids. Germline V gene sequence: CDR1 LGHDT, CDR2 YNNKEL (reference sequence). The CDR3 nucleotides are TGTGCCAGCAGCCTTCCGGGGGGCTCCTACAATGAGCAGTTCTTC. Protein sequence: CASSLPGGSYNEQFF.

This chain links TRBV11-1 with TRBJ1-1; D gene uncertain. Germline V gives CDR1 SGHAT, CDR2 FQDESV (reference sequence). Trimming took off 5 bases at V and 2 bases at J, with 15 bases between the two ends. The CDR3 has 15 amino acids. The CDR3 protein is CASSRTTTTNTEAFF. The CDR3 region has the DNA TGTGCCAGCAGCCGGACCACTACAACAAACACTGAAGCTTTCTTT.

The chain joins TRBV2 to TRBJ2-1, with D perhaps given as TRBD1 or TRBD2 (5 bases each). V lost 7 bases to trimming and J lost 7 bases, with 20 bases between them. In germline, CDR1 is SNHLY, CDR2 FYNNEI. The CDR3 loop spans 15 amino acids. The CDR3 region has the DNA TGTGCCAGCAAGATCGCGGGTACGGGACCAAATGAGCAGTTCTTC. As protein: CASKIAGTGPNEQFF. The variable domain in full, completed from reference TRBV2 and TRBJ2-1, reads EPEVTQTPSHQVTQMGQEVILRCVPISNHLYFYWYRQILGQKVEFLVSFYNNEISEKSEIFDDQFSVERPDGSNFTLKIRSTKLEDSAMYFCASKIAGTGPNEQFFGPGTRLTVL.

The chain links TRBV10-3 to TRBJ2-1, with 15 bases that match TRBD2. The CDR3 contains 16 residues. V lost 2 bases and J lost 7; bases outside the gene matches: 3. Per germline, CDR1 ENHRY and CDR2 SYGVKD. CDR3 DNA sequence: TGTGCCATCAGTGAGCGAGGACTAGCGGGAGGGAATGAGCAGTTCTTC. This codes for CAISERGLAGGNEQFF.

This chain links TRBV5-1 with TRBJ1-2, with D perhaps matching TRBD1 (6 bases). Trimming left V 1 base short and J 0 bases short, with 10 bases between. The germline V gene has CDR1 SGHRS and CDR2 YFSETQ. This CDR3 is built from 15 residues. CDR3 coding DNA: TGCGCCAGCAGCTTGAGGGGGGGAGCTAACTATGGCTACACCTTC. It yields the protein CASSLRGGANYGYTF. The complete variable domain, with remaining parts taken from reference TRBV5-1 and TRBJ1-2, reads KAGVTQTPRYLIKTRGQQVTLSCSPISGHRSVSWYQQTPGQGLQFLFEYFSETQRNKGNFPGRFSGRQFSNSRSEMNVSTLELGDSALYLCASSLRGGANYGYTFGSGTRLTVV.

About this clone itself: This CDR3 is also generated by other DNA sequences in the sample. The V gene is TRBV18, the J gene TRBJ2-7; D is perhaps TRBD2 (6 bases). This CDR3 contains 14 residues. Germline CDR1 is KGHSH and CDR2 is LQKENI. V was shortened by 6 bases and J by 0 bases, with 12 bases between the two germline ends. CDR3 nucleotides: TGTGCCAGCTCCCCCGGGACTGGCTCCTACGAGCAGTACTTC. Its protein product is CASSPGTGSYEQYF.

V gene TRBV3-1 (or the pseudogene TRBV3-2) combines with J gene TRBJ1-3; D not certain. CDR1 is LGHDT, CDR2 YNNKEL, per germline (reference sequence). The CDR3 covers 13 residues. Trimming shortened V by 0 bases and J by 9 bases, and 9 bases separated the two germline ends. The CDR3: CASSQDARGTIYF. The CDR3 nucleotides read TGTGCCAGCAGCCAAGATGCCCGGGGCACCATATATTTT.

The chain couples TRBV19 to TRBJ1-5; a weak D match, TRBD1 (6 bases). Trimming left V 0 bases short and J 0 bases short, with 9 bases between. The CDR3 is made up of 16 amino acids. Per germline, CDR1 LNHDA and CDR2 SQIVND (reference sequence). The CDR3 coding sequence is TGTGCCAGTAGTATAGAGTCGGGGGCTAGCAATCAGCCCCAGCATTTT. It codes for CASSIESGASNQPQHF.

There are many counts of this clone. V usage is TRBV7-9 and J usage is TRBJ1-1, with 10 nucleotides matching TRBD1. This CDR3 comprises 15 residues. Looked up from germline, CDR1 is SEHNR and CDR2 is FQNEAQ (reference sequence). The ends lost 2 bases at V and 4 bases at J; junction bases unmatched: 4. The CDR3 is CASSLTRTGGTEAFF. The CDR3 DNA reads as TGTGCCAGCAGCTTAACCCGGACAGGGGGCACTGAAGCTTTCTTT.

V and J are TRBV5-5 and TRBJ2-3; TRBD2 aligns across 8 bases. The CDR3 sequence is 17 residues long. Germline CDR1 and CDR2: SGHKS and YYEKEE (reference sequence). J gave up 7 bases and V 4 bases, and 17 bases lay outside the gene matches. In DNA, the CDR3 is TGTGCCAGCAGCCGAGATCTCCTTAGCGGGATAACATATACGCAGTATTTT. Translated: CASSRDLLSGITYTQYF.

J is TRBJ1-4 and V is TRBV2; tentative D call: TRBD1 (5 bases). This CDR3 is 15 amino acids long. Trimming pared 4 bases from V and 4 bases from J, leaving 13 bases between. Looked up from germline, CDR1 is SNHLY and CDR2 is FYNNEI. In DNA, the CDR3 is TGTGCCAGCAGTGCACTCGGGGGGGGTAATGAAAAACTGTTTTTT. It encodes CASSALGGGNEKLFF.

The CDR3 bases are TGTGCCAGTAGTATTGAGGGGGGTCAGCCCCAGCATTTT. Protein: CASSIEGGQPQHF. The chain carries TRBV19 and TRBJ1-5, with D possibly matching TRBD1 (6 bases). CDR1 is LNHDA, CDR2 SQIVND, per germline (reference sequence). V was clipped by 3 bases and J by 6 bases, with 9 bases between them. CDR3 size: 13 residues.

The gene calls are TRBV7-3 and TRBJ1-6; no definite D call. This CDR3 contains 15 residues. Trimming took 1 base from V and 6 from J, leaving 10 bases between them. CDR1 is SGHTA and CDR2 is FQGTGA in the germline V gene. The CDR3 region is CASSLRGGINSPLHF. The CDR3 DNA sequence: TGTGCCAGCAGCTTAAGAGGAGGTATTAATTCACCCCTCCACTTT.

Written as DNA, the CDR3 is TGTGCCAGCTCACCGCGAGGGGCAGGGTTGGTTGCAGATACGCAGTATTTT. Its translation: CASSPRGAGLVADTQYF. The chain has TRBV18 and TRBJ2-3; D possibly matches TRBD1 or TRBD2 (5 bases each). Germline lookup yields CDR1 KGHSH and CDR2 LQKENI. The CDR3 extends over 17 amino acids. The ends were cut back, 3 bases at V and 4 bases at J, with 20 bases in the middle.

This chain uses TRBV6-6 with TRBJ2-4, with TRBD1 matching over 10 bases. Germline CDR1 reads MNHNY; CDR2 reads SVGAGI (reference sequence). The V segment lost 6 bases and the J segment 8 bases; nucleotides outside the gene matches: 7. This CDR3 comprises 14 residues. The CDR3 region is CASRAPGTGDIQYF. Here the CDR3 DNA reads TGTGCCAGCAGAGCCCCCGGGACAGGGGACATTCAGTACTTC.

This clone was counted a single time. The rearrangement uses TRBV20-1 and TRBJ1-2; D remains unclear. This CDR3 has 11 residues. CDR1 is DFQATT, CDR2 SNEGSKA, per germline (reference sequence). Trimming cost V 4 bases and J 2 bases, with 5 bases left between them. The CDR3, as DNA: TGCAGTGCTACCTACAACTATGGCTACACCTTC. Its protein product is CSATYNYGYTF.

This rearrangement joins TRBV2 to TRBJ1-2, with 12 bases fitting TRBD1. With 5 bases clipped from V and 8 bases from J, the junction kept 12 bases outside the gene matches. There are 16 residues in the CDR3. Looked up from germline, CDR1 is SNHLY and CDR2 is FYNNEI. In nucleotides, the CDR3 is TGTGCCAGCAGTAGACTCCGGGACAGGGGGCATGGAGGCTACACCTTC. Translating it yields CASSRLRDRGHGGYTF. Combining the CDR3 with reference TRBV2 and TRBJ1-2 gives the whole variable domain EPEVTQTPSHQVTQMGQEVILRCVPISNHLYFYWYRQILGQKVEFLVSFYNNEISEKSEIFDDQFSVERPDGSNFTLKIRSTKLEDSAMYFCASSRLRDRGHGGYTFGSGTRLTVV.